This entry lists 30 T cell receptor beta chains sequenced from one sample in a study of spatial heterogeneity in lung cancer. Specified time point: sample taken at primary tumor resection. From the 5' RACE reads, TCRdb called clonotypes with MiXCR, one entry per CDR3 protein. The sample carries 30,000 to 40,000 distinct CDR3 sequences, roughly 5.4% recorded once. The sequencing used PBMCs, collected at surgery. These receptors all stem from a female donor with early-stage non-small cell lung cancer.

The chain has TRBV19 and TRBJ2-7; 10 bases agree with TRBD1. The CDR3 totals 14 residues. Germline assignment: CDR1 LNHDA and CDR2 SQIVND (reference sequence). V gave up 4 bases and J gave up 6 bases; unmatched junction bases: 6. The CDR3 is CASSTFGTGVEQYF. CDR3 sequence (DNA): TGTGCCAGTAGTACCTTCGGGACAGGGGTCGAGCAGTACTTC.

The rearrangement joins TRBV6-6 to TRBJ1-1; D is perhaps TRBD1 (5 bases). Per the germline V gene, CDR1 is MNHNY and CDR2 is SVGAGI (reference sequence). CDR3 length: 13 residues. Between the trimmed V and J ends, which lost 8 bases and 2 bases, there was a span of 12 bases. CDR3 DNA: TGTGCCAGCTCGGGGGGGGTCAACACTGAAGCTTTCTTT. This translates into CASSGGVNTEAFF.

This clonotype was recorded many times. Germline and junction disagree at one end, which may indicate a read error. The chain links TRBV7-7 to TRBJ2-3; D possibly corresponds to TRBD2 (5 bases). The germline V gene encodes CDR1 SSHAT and CDR2 FNYEAQ (reference sequence). This CDR3 has 13 amino acids. Written as DNA, the CDR3 is TGTGCTAGCAGCTTAGAGCTCGAGGGTACGCAGTATTTT. Translated: CASSLELEGTQYF.

Ten or more counts support this clonotype. The gene calls are TRBV6-5 and TRBJ2-3, with a weak D call TRBD1 (5 bases). The CDR3 has 16 amino acids. Trimming cost V 6 bases and J 2 bases, with 18 bases left between them. Germline V CDR1 and CDR2: MNHEY, SVGAGI. CDR3 in amino acids: CASRLRGHILTDTQYF. In nucleotides, the CDR3 is TGTGCCAGCAGACTACGTGGACATATTCTCACAGATACGCAGTATTTT.

The table lists this clonotype with a few counts. CDR3: CVTQLDNEQFF. In nucleotides, the CDR3 is TGTGTCACCCAACTCGACAATGAGCAGTTCTTC. The chain employs TRBV10-3 and TRBJ2-1; D ambiguous. Germline CDR1 is ENHRY and CDR2 is SYGVKD. This CDR3 comprises 11 residues.

This clonotype occurred many times. The chain employs TRBV28 and TRBJ1-4; 8 positions agree with TRBD1. CDR1 and CDR2 from the germline V gene are MDHEN and SYDVKM. V was pared by 4 bases and J by 6 bases, with 7 bases of the junction left unmatched. The CDR3 has 15 residues. The CDR3 sequence is CASSSGQVGDEKLFF. As DNA, the CDR3 is TGTGCCAGCAGTTCGGGACAGGTCGGGGATGAAAAACTGTTTTTT.

This clonotype was counted many times. The rearrangement joins TRBV10-3 to TRBJ2-5; 13 bases are shared with TRBD2. The CDR3 runs to 16 residues. Unmatched junction bases numbered 1, after V lost 2 bases and J lost 1 base. The germline V gene encodes CDR1 ENHRY and CDR2 SYGVKD. The CDR3 coding sequence is TGTGCCATCAGTGAGGGGACTAGCGGGGCCCAAGAGACCCAGTACTTC. Translation gives CAISEGTSGAQETQYF.

This clonotype was picked up a small number of times. The J gene is TRBJ2-7, the V gene TRBV5-4; 7 bases agree with TRBD2. Germline V gene lookup returns CDR1 SGHNT and CDR2 YYREEE (reference sequence). Trimming cost V 0 bases and J 5 bases; bases outside gene matches: 8. CDR3 size: 15 residues. The CDR3 is CASSLESGLGDEQYF. The CDR3 DNA is TGTGCCAGCAGCTTGGAAAGCGGACTAGGCGACGAGCAGTACTTC.

This clonotype has ten or more counts. The chain employs TRBV20-1 and TRBJ2-5, with a weak D call TRBD2 (5 bases). This CDR3 is 15 amino acids long. The V and J ends lost 6 bases and 1 base respectively, with 18 bases between them. Germline values: CDR1 DFQATT, CDR2 SNEGSKA (reference sequence). CDR3 nucleotide sequence: TGCAGTGCCCTCCCCCTAACGGGGAGCCAAGAGACCCAGTACTTC. This gives the protein CSALPLTGSQETQYF.

The rearrangement links TRBV20-1 to TRBJ2-7, with 8 positions matching TRBD2. V lost 8 bases to trimming and J lost 2 bases; unmatched junction nucleotides: 14. The CDR3 runs 15 residues. Germline V gene data show CDR1 as DFQATT and CDR2 as SNEGSKA (reference sequence). The CDR3 reads CSSKNRGGTTYEQYF. The CDR3 DNA follows: TGCAGTTCAAAAAACCGCGGGGGGACAACCTACGAGCAGTACTTC.

This rearrangement joins TRBV5-3 to TRBJ2-2, with 9 bases matching TRBD2. TRBV5-3 counts as an open reading frame of uncertain function. The J segment lost 0 bases and the V segment lost 1 base, leaving 22 bases of the junction unmatched. The CDR3 totals 23 residues. The CDR3 coding sequence is TGTGCCAGAAGCTTGTCCGTCCGGGCTAGCGGGGTGCGTACCCTCTCGAACACCGGGGAGCTGTTTTTT. Its translation is CARSLSVRASGVRTLSNTGELFF.

The chain links TRBV5-1 to TRBJ1-3; D is possibly TRBD1 (5 bases). CDR1 is SGHRS, CDR2 YFSETQ, per germline. The length of the CDR3 is 15 residues. V was trimmed by 0 bases and J by 0 bases, leaving 7 bases between them. DNA of the CDR3: TGCGCCAGCAGCTTGGGGGGGAACTCTGGAAACACCATATATTTT. Its protein is CASSLGGNSGNTIYF.

This clonotype showed up many times. The gene calls are TRBV10-3 and TRBJ2-5; D may be TRBD1 or TRBD2 (5 bases each). CDR1 and CDR2 from the germline V gene are ENHRY and SYGVKD. The ends were cut back, 6 bases at V and 4 bases at J, with 15 bases in the middle. The CDR3 is made up of 14 amino acids. In DNA form, the CDR3 reads TGTGCCATCAGCCCGACGGGGCTAGGAGAGACCCAGTACTTC. It encodes CAISPTGLGETQYF.

The sample holds many counts of this clonotype. The chain recombines TRBV5-1 with TRBJ2-2; 7 bases map to TRBD1. V lost 3 bases to trimming and J lost 1 base; unmatched junction nucleotides: 6. The CDR3 runs to 16 residues. Germline V CDR1 and CDR2: SGHRS, YFSETQ. The chain's CDR3 is CASSSLGTENTGELFF. CDR3 DNA sequence: TGCGCCAGCAGCTCCCTGGGGACAGAGAACACCGGGGAGCTGTTTTTT.

The CDR3 reads CASSSLDRLNTEAFF. For the CDR3, the DNA is TGTGCCAGCAGCTCCCTGGACCGCCTGAACACTGAAGCTTTCTTT. The rearrangement links TRBV5-6 to TRBJ1-1; D call uncertain. The V end was cut by 3 bases, the J end by 0 bases, with 12 bases between. The germline gives CDR1 SGHDT, CDR2 YYEEEE. The CDR3 has 15 amino acids.

This clonotype was picked up a small number of times. The chain combines TRBV28 with TRBJ2-7; 7 bases match TRBD1. Germline loops: CDR1 MDHEN, CDR2 SYDVKM. V shed 6 bases and J 3 bases; nucleotides not matched to a gene: 11. The CDR3 length is 15 residues. The CDR3 sequence: CASSPKGAFHYEQYF. CDR3 bases: TGTGCCAGCAGCCCCAAGGGGGCCTTTCACTACGAGCAGTACTTC.

This clonotype was observed many times. The chain is built from TRBV27 and TRBJ2-1; TRBD2 matches 8 bases. The CDR3 contains 14 residues. Unmatched junction bases numbered 4, after V lost 2 bases and J lost 7 bases. CDR1 MNHEY and CDR2 SMNVEV come from the germline V gene (reference sequence). The CDR3 loop is CASSLISGGNEQFF. CDR3 sequence (DNA): TGTGCCAGCAGTTTAATCAGCGGGGGAAATGAGCAGTTCTTC.

About this clonotype itself: Relative to the germline gene, one junction end is altered; a read error may explain this. CDR3 sequence reads: CASSLDRGLRNAIYF. The CDR3 DNA reads TGTGCCAGCAGCTTGGACAGGGGGCTGAGAAACGCCATATATTTT. The rearrangement links TRBV11-2 to TRBJ1-3; 11 positions agree with TRBD1. The CDR3 extends over 15 amino acids. In germline, CDR1 is SGHAT, CDR2 FQNNGV.

This clonotype was recorded many times. This chain connects TRBV4-3 to TRBJ2-1, with 7 positions matching TRBD2. The CDR3 totals 16 residues. J lost 5 bases, V lost 1 base, and 8 bases had no gene match. Germline values: CDR1 LGHNA, CDR2 YSLEER. As DNA, the CDR3 is TGCGCCAGCAGCCAAGTGCTCGCGGGGGAGAACAATGAGCAGTTCTTC. Protein product: CASSQVLAGENNEQFF.

This clonotype was observed a handful of times. The rearrangement joins TRBV6-1 to TRBJ1-1; D not resolved. This CDR3 contains 15 residues. V dropped 8 bases and J dropped 3 bases, with 19 bases sitting between them. Germline V gives CDR1 MNHNS, CDR2 SASEGT. CDR3 sequence: CASRLDVGMDTEAFF. DNA of the CDR3: TGTGCCAGCCGATTAGACGTTGGTATGGACACTGAAGCTTTCTTT.

This clonotype turned up a few times. This rearrangement joins TRBV12-3 or TRBV12-4 to TRBJ2-7; 10 bases are shared with TRBD1. There are 14 residues in the CDR3. V lost 7 bases, J lost 3 bases, and 6 bases stayed unmatched. CDR3 residues: CASTLGQGFYEQYF. In nucleotides, the CDR3 is TGTGCCAGCACCCTGGGACAGGGGTTCTACGAGCAGTACTTC.

This clonotype was recorded many times. The gene calls are TRBV12-3 or TRBV12-4 and TRBJ1-5; D might be TRBD1 (5 bases). CDR3 length equals 14 residues. The V end lost 11 bases, the J end lost 4 bases, and 18 bases lay between the germline ends. CDR3 in DNA: TGTGCCCACCGTCTCTCGGGGCAGAATCAGCCCCAGCATTTT. This translates into CAHRLSGQNQPQHF.

CDR3 amino acids: CASSITSAETQYF. CDR3 DNA sequence: TGTGCCAGCAGCATCACTAGCGCGGAGACCCAGTACTTC. This rearrangement joins TRBV7-3 to TRBJ2-5; 7 bases are shared with TRBD2. The trim removed 5 bases at V and 5 bases at J, leaving 5 bases unmatched. Germline V CDR1 and CDR2: SGHTA, FQGTGA. The CDR3 has 13 residues.

V gene TRBV7-8 combines with J gene TRBJ1-2; D is possibly TRBD1 (6 bases). The CDR3 is 13 amino acids. Per germline, CDR1 SGHVS and CDR2 FQNEAQ. V was shortened by 7 bases and J by 4 bases, with 13 bases between the two germline ends. The CDR3 reads CASTPEGGYGYTF. The CDR3 region has the DNA TGTGCCAGCACTCCGGAGGGGGGCTATGGCTACACCTTC.

This clonotype was counted a few times. The CDR3 loop is CASSDDREGVPLHF. The CDR3 DNA reads TGTGCCAGCAGTGATGACAGGGAAGGGGTACCCCTCCACTTT. The rearrangement links TRBV6-1 to TRBJ1-6; 7 nucleotides align to TRBD1. CDR3 length: 14 amino acids. Germline V CDR1 and CDR2: MNHNS, SASEGT. The V gene end was trimmed by 3 bases and the J gene end by 12 bases; junction bases not matched to a gene: 8.

This clonotype was detected many times. The rearrangement uses TRBV7-9 and TRBJ2-1; D not resolved. The CDR3 has 12 residues. The V end was cut by 1 base, the J end by 7 bases, with 5 bases between. Germline CDR1 is SEHNR and CDR2 is FQNEAQ (reference sequence). CDR3 DNA: TGTGCCAGCAGCTTAGTTCGAAATGAGCAGTTCTTC. Encoded protein: CASSLVRNEQFF.

The CDR3 DNA reads as TGTGCCAGCTCACCAACAGGGGTGAACACTGAAGCTTTCTTT. Its protein is CASSPTGVNTEAFF. The chain joins TRBV18 to TRBJ1-1; 7 bases are a match to TRBD1. Trimming at V came to 2 bases and at J to 0 bases, leaving 0 bases not matched to a gene. CDR3 length: 14 residues. From germline, CDR1 is KGHSH and CDR2 LQKENI.

Ten or more counts support this clonotype. The CDR3: CSARTSGGLDTQYF. Written as DNA, the CDR3 is TGCAGTGCCCGCACTAGCGGGGGGTTAGATACGCAGTATTTT. The genes are TRBV20-1 and TRBJ2-3, with 12 bases that match TRBD2. V dropped 6 bases and J dropped 5; count of bases not matched to a gene: 6. There are 14 residues in the CDR3. Germline V gene data show CDR1 as DFQATT and CDR2 as SNEGSKA (reference sequence).

This clonotype was found many times. This sequence joins TRBV6-6 and TRBJ2-1; 8 nucleotides line up with TRBD2. Per germline, CDR1 MNHNY and CDR2 SVGAGI (reference sequence). The trim removed 8 bases at V and 6 bases at J, leaving 3 bases unmatched. The CDR3 extends over 12 amino acids. CDR3 nucleotide sequence: TGTGCCAGCGCACTAGCGGTCAATGAGCAGTTCTTC. This translates into CASALAVNEQFF.

This clonotype was observed at least ten times. The chain recombines TRBV7-2 with TRBJ2-3, with TRBD2 matching over 9 bases. Germline CDR1 and CDR2: SGHTA and FQGNSA. The V and J ends lost 3 bases and 7 bases, in that order; junction bases with no gene match: 26. This CDR3 is built from 21 residues. The CDR3 here is CASSLPMGSGFRGGVGNTQYF. DNA of the CDR3: TGTGCCAGCAGCTTGCCGATGGGTAGCGGGTTCCGCGGGGGGGTCGGAAATACGCAGTATTTT.